Each of the 21 T cell receptor beta chains below was sequenced from the same sample in a study of liver allograft versus peripheral blood T cells. On the study more broadly: Blood and transplanted-liver T cell receptor repertoires from recipients were compared.

TCRdb analysed the reads with MiXCR anew, one entry per CDR3 protein. Of around 1,700 distinct CDR3 sequences listed, more than 15% are singletons. These receptors came from a human patient who had a liver transplant. Some T cells may be provided by the graft donor.

This clonotype is large (0.1 to 1%) in the sample. This chain uses TRBV18 with TRBJ2-2; D is undetermined. Germline V gene sequence: CDR1 KGHSH, CDR2 LQKENI. The CDR3 consists of 14 residues. Trimming shortened V by 1 base and J by 7 bases, and 10 bases separated the two germline ends. CDR3 amino acids: CASSPQLALGELFF. The CDR3 DNA follows: TGTGCCAGCTCACCACAACTGGCTCTCGGGGAGCTGTTTTTT.

In its sample, this clonotype is medium-sized (0.01 to 0.1%). The genes are TRBV19 and TRBJ2-7, with D possibly called TRBD1 or TRBD2 (6 bases each). The CDR3 sequence is 15 residues long. Trimming removed 5 bases from V and 2 bases from J, with 16 bases in between. Germline lookup yields CDR1 LNHDA and CDR2 SQIVND (reference sequence). CDR3 sequence reads: CASSDRSGGTYEQYF. CDR3 coding DNA: TGTGCCAGTAGTGACAGGTCCGGGGGAACCTACGAGCAGTACTTC.

By its share, this clonotype is medium-sized. This chain connects TRBV6-5 to TRBJ1-1; a weak D match, TRBD1 (5 bases). The CDR3 covers 14 residues. V lost 3 bases and J 4 bases, leaving 12 bases between the germline ends. Per germline, CDR1 MNHEY and CDR2 SVGAGI. The CDR3 protein is CASSYRGFGTEAFF. The CDR3 DNA sequence: TGTGCCAGCAGTTATCGGGGGTTTGGCACTGAAGCTTTCTTT.

The V and J genes are TRBV24-1 and TRBJ2-3, with unresolved D. Germline CDR1 and CDR2: KGHDR and SFDVKD. This CDR3 comprises 14 residues. V lost 3 bases and J 0 bases, leaving 6 bases between the germline ends. The CDR3 nucleotides are TGTGCCACCAGTGATGTAACTAGCACAGATACGCAGTATTTT. Encoded protein: CATSDVTSTDTQYF.

This chain links TRBV19 with TRBJ2-1; possible D gene TRBD1, 6 bases. In germline, CDR1 is LNHDA, CDR2 SQIVND (reference sequence). Trimming stripped 3 bases from V and 4 bases from J, with 13 bases between. CDR3 size: 15 residues. The chain's CDR3 is CASSIEGGPYNEQFF. The CDR3 DNA is TGTGCCAGTAGTATCGAAGGGGGACCATACAATGAGCAGTTCTTC.

This clonotype is deemed large. This sequence joins TRBV6-6 and TRBJ2-3, with D possibly being TRBD2 (6 bases). The V end was cut by 2 bases, the J end by 6 bases, with 15 bases between. The length of the CDR3 is 15 residues. Germline assignment: CDR1 MNHNY and CDR2 SVGAGI (reference sequence). In DNA, the CDR3 is TGTGCCAGCAGTTACCTAGGGGACTCGTCCGATACGCAGTATTTT. Encoded protein: CASSYLGDSSDTQYF.

By its share, this clonotype is medium-sized. The chain employs TRBV18 and TRBJ2-3; 8 nucleotides agree with TRBD2. This CDR3 contains 17 residues. Germline V gene sequence: CDR1 KGHSH, CDR2 LQKENI. V dropped 0 bases and J dropped 2; count of bases not matched to a gene: 7. CDR3: CASSPPVLAGYTDTQYF. CDR3 coding DNA: TGTGCCAGCTCACCACCGGTCCTAGCGGGTTACACAGATACGCAGTATTTT.

There are a few counts of this clonotype. The V gene is TRBV4-1, the J gene TRBJ2-7; 9 bases agree with TRBD2. The germline V gene encodes CDR1 MGHRA and CDR2 YSYEKL. CDR3 size: 12 residues. V lost 11 bases and J lost 3; bases outside the gene matches: 5. CDR3 sequence reads: CAAGGLNYEQYF. The CDR3 bases are TGCGCCGCGGGGGGGCTTAACTACGAGCAGTACTTC.

This clonotype was found a few times. J is TRBJ2-3 and V is TRBV12-5; D gene uncertain. Germline V gene data show CDR1 as LGHNT and CDR2 as FRNRAP. V was clipped by 0 bases and J by 2 bases, with 18 bases between them. The CDR3 is made up of 18 amino acids. CDR3 DNA: TGTGCTAGTGGTTTGGTCCGACCAGACGCCCTTTTCACAGATACGCAGTATTTT. Translated, it gives CASGLVRPDALFTDTQYF.

The V gene is TRBV10-3, the J gene TRBJ2-7; 8 nucleotides align to TRBD2. Germline V gene data show CDR1 as ENHRY and CDR2 as SYGVKD. The CDR3 is 12 residues long. V was pared by 7 bases and J by 6 bases, with 5 bases of the junction left unmatched. The CDR3 nucleotides are TGTGCCATCACGGGAGGGCCGGGCGAGCAGTACTTC. Encoded protein: CAITGGPGEQYF.

This clonotype was picked up many times. This chain uses TRBV19 with TRBJ1-2; no clear D gene. The V gene's germline CDR1 is LNHDA and CDR2 SQIVND (reference sequence). Trimming pared 3 bases from V and 3 bases from J, leaving 8 bases between. The CDR3 loop spans 13 amino acids. For the CDR3, the DNA is TGTGCCAGTAGTATTCTCGGGGACTATGGCTACACCTTC. This encodes CASSILGDYGYTF.

This clonotype ranks as large. This sequence joins TRBV6-5 and TRBJ1-4, with TRBD1 identical over 9 bases. The CDR3 is 14 amino acids. Unmatched junction bases numbered 5, after V lost 4 bases and J lost 8 bases. Germline CDR1 and CDR2: MNHEY and SVGAGI. The DNA of the CDR3 is TGTGCCAGCAGTTCCGGGACAGGGTGGGAAAAACTGTTTTTT. Translated, it gives CASSSGTGWEKLFF.

This clonotype has more than one count but fewer than ten. The V call is TRBV3-1, the J call TRBJ1-5; no clear D gene. Germline CDR1 and CDR2: LGHDT and YNNKEL (reference sequence). Trimming cost V 4 bases and J 3 bases, with 19 bases left between them. This CDR3 has 17 amino acids. The CDR3 is CASSPRPGITLNQPQHF. The CDR3 nucleotides are TGTGCCAGCAGCCCCCGCCCTGGGATTACTCTCAATCAGCCCCAGCATTTT.

This clonotype is deemed medium-sized. V usage is TRBV20-1 and J usage is TRBJ2-5; D remains ambiguous. The CDR3 loop spans 14 amino acids. Germline CDR1 and CDR2: DFQATT and SNEGSKA (reference sequence). The V end lost 0 bases, the J end lost 3 bases, and 11 bases lay between the germline ends. CDR3 loop: CSAREGSVKETQYF. In nucleotides, the CDR3 is TGCAGTGCTAGAGAGGGGTCAGTGAAAGAGACCCAGTACTTC.

This clonotype is medium-sized (0.01 to 0.1%). This chain links TRBV7-6 with TRBJ1-5; the D gene is possibly TRBD1 (5 bases). The CDR3 contains 13 residues. The germline V gene has CDR1 SGHVS and CDR2 FNYEAQ. V shed 5 bases and J shed 6 bases, with 11 bases lying between them. For the CDR3, the DNA is TGTGCCAGCAGCCCGGGGGTGAGTCAGCCCCAGCATTTT. Its protein product is CASSPGVSQPQHF.

This clonotype has at least ten counts. The CDR3 DNA reads as TGTGCCAGCATCGGTGGGGTTAATTCACCCCTCCACTTT. The encoded protein is CASIGGVNSPLHF. The chain is built from TRBV10-3 and TRBJ1-6, with D hard to call. This CDR3 is 13 amino acids long. The germline gives CDR1 ENHRY, CDR2 SYGVKD. The germline V and J ends were trimmed by 10 bases and 6 bases, with 13 bases remaining between them.

Regarding this clonotype: A far more abundant clone sits one base away, making this likely a read error. Likely a read error: the CDR3 ends without its conserved phenylalanine or tryptophan. V gene TRBV5-6 combines with J gene TRBJ1-6, with D possibly being TRBD1 (6 bases). V lost 2 bases to trimming and J lost 4 bases, with 10 bases between them. The CDR3 sequence is 15 residues long. The germline CDR1 and CDR2 sequences are SGHDT and YYEEEE. The CDR3, as DNA: TGTGCCAGCAGCTTACACAGGGAGTATAATTCACCCCTCCACTCT. Encoded protein: CASSLHREYNSPLHS.

By share of the sample, this clonotype is large (0.1 to 1%). J is TRBJ2-2 and V is TRBV6-1; D tentatively fits TRBD1 or TRBD2 (5 bases each). V was cut by 5 bases and J by 0 bases, with 10 bases left in between. The germline gives CDR1 MNHNS, CDR2 SASEGT. This CDR3 spans 15 amino acids. The CDR3: CASSFGTANTGELFF. The CDR3 DNA reads TGTGCCAGCAGTTTTGGGACCGCGAACACCGGGGAGCTGTTTTTT.

In this sample, this clonotype is medium-sized. The chain links TRBV5-4 to TRBJ2-1; D remains ambiguous. The CDR3 is 15 amino acids. CDR1 and CDR2 from the germline V gene are SGHNT and YYREEE (reference sequence). V was shortened by 1 base and J by 2 bases, with 10 bases between the two germline ends. The CDR3 is CASSLMDGTYNEQFF. The CDR3 DNA sequence: TGTGCCAGCAGCTTGATGGATGGGACCTACAATGAGCAGTTCTTC.

For the CDR3, the DNA is TGTGCCAGCAGCCCTAGCGGGACCTACAATGAGCAGTTCTTC. Translated: CASSPSGTYNEQFF. V usage is TRBV7-9 and J usage is TRBJ2-1; 9 nucleotides agree with TRBD2. The CDR3 length is 14 residues. The germline gives CDR1 SEHNR, CDR2 FQNEAQ (reference sequence). After removal of 5 bases from V and 2 bases from J, the junction contained 1 base not matched to a gene. Together with reference TRBV7-9 and TRBJ2-1, the CDR3 gives the full variable domain: DTGVSQNPRHKITKRGQNVTFRCDPISEHNRLYWYRQTLGQGPEFLTYFQNEAQLEKSRLLSDRFSAERPKGSFSTLEIQRTEQGDSAMYLCASSPSGTYNEQFFGPGTRLTVL.

By sample fraction, this clonotype is large. The chain is built from TRBV7-2 and TRBJ2-3; D uncertain. V was clipped by 4 bases and J by 0 bases, with 2 bases between them. Germline CDR1 SGHTA, CDR2 FQGNSA. The CDR3 length is 12 residues. The CDR3 region has the DNA TGTGCCAGCAGCTCTAGCACAGATACGCAGTATTTT. This encodes CASSSSTDTQYF.